Presented here are 10 T cell receptor beta chains from one specimen sequenced in a study of T cell repertoires in cytomegalovirus infection. TCRdb processed the reads anew with MiXCR; each CDR3 protein has one entry. The sample yields around 95,000 distinct CDR3 sequences, about 29% seen once. These TCRs are of unknown antigen specificity. The specimen comprised CD8+ T cells from cultured PBMCs, sampled from culture after CMV antigen stimulation. These receptors came from a human donor in good health (CMV status not recorded). Some clones in this sample may be carry-over from other donors' samples.

In the case of this clonotype: A clone one base away is much larger, so this may be a read error. The chain combines TRBV7-9 with TRBJ2-7; weak D call: TRBD2 (6 bases). Per the germline V gene, CDR1 is SEHNR and CDR2 is FQNEAQ (reference sequence). This CDR3 region has 17 residues. The CDR3 nucleotides are TGTGCCAGCGGCTTAGCGGACGGATTTCAAGCCTCCTACGAGCAGTACTTC. Translation gives CASGLADGFQASYEQYF. The full variable domain, in which reference TRBV7-9 and TRBJ2-7 provide the parts outside the CDR3, is DTGVSQNPRHKITKRGQNVTFRCDPISEHNRLYWYRQTLGQGPEFLTYFQNEAQLEKSRLLSDRFSAERPKGSFSTLEIQRTEQGDSAMYLCASGLADGFQASYEQYFGPGTRLTVT.

The chain joins TRBV27 to TRBJ2-7; 8 bases line up with TRBD2. V shed 5 bases, J shed 3 bases, and the junction held 6 bases outside the gene matches. The CDR3 loop spans 14 amino acids. The germline gives CDR1 MNHEY, CDR2 SMNVEV (reference sequence). The CDR3 coding sequence is TGTGCCAGCAGTCCTGGACTAGCTGTCTACGAGCAGTACTTC. Amino acid sequence: CASSPGLAVYEQYF.

This clonotype was recorded a few times. CDR3 sequence reads: CASSEYPRAEETGGMVGLNYGYTF. The DNA for the CDR3 is TGTGCCAGCAGTGAATACCCCAGGGCGGAGGAGACAGGGGGAATGGTTGGCCTTAACTATGGCTACACCTTC. V usage is TRBV25-1 and J usage is TRBJ1-2; 9 bases are shared with TRBD1. CDR1 is MGHDK, CDR2 SYGVNS, per germline. The V segment lost 0 bases and the J segment 1 base; nucleotides outside the gene matches: 27. CDR3 length: 24 residues.

The chain combines TRBV20-1 with TRBJ2-2; perhaps D is TRBD1 or TRBD2 (6 bases each). The length of the CDR3 is 14 residues. Germline V gives CDR1 DFQATT, CDR2 SNEGSKA (reference sequence). With 3 bases removed from V and 4 bases from J, the gap between germline ends came to 12 bases. CDR3 sequence: CSASRGAPTGELFF. The DNA of the CDR3 is TGCAGTGCTAGTAGGGGGGCCCCCACCGGGGAGCTGTTTTTT.

CDR3 protein: CASSIPGYNEQFF. CDR3 sequence (DNA): TGTGCCAGTAGTATTCCCGGGTACAATGAGCAGTTCTTC. The genes are TRBV19 and TRBJ2-1, with D unresolved. This CDR3 contains 13 residues. Germline CDR1 is LNHDA and CDR2 is SQIVND (reference sequence). The V end was cut by 3 bases, the J end by 4 bases, with 7 bases between. The full variable domain, with the rest looked up from reference TRBV19 and TRBJ2-1, is DGGITQSPKYLFRKEGQNVTLSCEQNLNHDAMYWYRQDPGQGLRLIYYSQIVNDFQKGDIAEGYSVSREKKESFPLTVTSAQKNPTAFYLCASSIPGYNEQFFGPGTRLTVL.

This clonotype was counted only a few times. The V and J genes are TRBV7-6 and TRBJ2-1, with D perhaps given as TRBD1 or TRBD2 (5 bases each). The CDR3 loop spans 17 amino acids. The V and J ends lost 3 bases and 4 bases respectively, with 19 bases between them. Germline V gene lookup returns CDR1 SGHVS and CDR2 FNYEAQ. The CDR3 loop reads CASSLYRDPELYNEQFF. The CDR3 nucleotides are TGTGCCAGCAGCTTGTACCGGGACCCCGAACTATACAATGAGCAGTTCTTC.

J is TRBJ2-7 and V is TRBV7-6; 13 bases align to TRBD2. The CDR3 contains 16 residues. V lost 4 bases, J lost 3 bases, and 6 bases stayed unmatched. Germline-derived CDR1 and CDR2 are SGHVS and FNYEAQ. CDR3 sequence: CASSSGTSGAYYEQYF. The CDR3 nucleotides read TGTGCCAGCAGCTCCGGGACTAGCGGGGCCTACTACGAGCAGTACTTC.

The chain couples TRBV27 to TRBJ2-1, with TRBD2 matching 10 bases. CDR3 length: 15 amino acids. Unmatched junction bases numbered 2, after V lost 6 bases and J lost 0 bases. Germline V gives CDR1 MNHEY, CDR2 SMNVEV (reference sequence). CDR3 amino acids: CASRLAGNSYNEQFF. The CDR3, as DNA: TGTGCCAGCAGACTAGCGGGGAACTCCTACAATGAGCAGTTCTTC.

V and J are TRBV20-1 and TRBJ1-2; 9 bases fit TRBD1. Per germline, CDR1 DFQATT and CDR2 SNEGSKA (reference sequence). Germline trimming cut 6 bases from V and 8 bases from J; bases unmatched to any gene: 13. The CDR3 consists of 14 residues. CDR3 sequence reads: CSARGQGRSGGYTF. CDR3 DNA sequence: TGCAGTGCCAGGGGACAGGGAAGGAGTGGCGGCTACACCTTC.

The chain carries TRBV2 and TRBJ1-6; TRBD1 matches at 8 bases. The CDR3 sequence is 15 residues long. Trimming cost V 7 bases and J 10 bases; bases outside gene matches: 12. Germline V gives CDR1 SNHLY, CDR2 FYNNEI. DNA for the CDR3: TGTGCCAGCACCGAAGTGGACAGGGACGGATCACCCCTCCACTTT. Translating it yields CASTEVDRDGSPLHF.